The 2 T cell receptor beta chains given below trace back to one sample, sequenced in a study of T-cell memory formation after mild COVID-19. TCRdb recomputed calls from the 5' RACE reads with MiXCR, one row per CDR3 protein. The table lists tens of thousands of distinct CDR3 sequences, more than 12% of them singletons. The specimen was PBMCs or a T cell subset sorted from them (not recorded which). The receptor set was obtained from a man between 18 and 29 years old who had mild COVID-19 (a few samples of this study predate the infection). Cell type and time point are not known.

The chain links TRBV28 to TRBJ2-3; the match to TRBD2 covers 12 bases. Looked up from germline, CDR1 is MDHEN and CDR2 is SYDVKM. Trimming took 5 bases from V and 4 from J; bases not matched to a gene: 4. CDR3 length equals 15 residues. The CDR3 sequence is CASSLTSGGADTQYF. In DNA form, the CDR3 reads TGTGCCAGCAGTCTGACTAGCGGGGGAGCAGATACGCAGTATTTT.

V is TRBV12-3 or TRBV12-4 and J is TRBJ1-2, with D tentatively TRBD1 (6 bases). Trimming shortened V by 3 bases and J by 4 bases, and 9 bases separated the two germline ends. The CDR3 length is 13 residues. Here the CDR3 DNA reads TGTGCCAGCAGTTTCCCGGACAGCTATGGCTACACCTTC. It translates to CASSFPDSYGYTF.